The clone carrying this T cell receptor beta chain has more than one count but fewer than ten. Its antigen is as yet unknown. Trimming took 3 bases from V and 4 from J; bases not matched to a gene: 5. The CDR3 totals 15 residues. Germline CDR1 is SGHTA and CDR2 is FQGNSA. The data were taken from a study of post-analysis software for immune sequencing data. Study results and caveats: The five TRBV segments detected at higher frequency in patients than in controls included TRBV5-6, TRBV5-1 and TRBV20-1.

Prepared libraries of TCR beta cDNA carried unique molecular identifiers. T cells numbering roughly 0.95 to 11 million gave rise to roughly 550,000 cDNA molecules. TCRdb re-called the PCR reads with MiXCR, one entry per CDR3 protein. Seen here are hundreds of thousands of distinct CDR3 sequences, about 32% observed once, and the top ten hold approximately 0.55%. This sequence was found in a girl aged 5 to 17 with multiple sclerosis. This chain connects TRBV7-2 to TRBJ2-7, with TRBD2 identical over 11 bases. Sample: blood. CDR3 region: CASSFRLAGSYEQYF. In nucleotides, the CDR3 is TGTGCCAGCAGCTTCCGACTAGCGGGGAGTTACGAGCAGTACTTC.